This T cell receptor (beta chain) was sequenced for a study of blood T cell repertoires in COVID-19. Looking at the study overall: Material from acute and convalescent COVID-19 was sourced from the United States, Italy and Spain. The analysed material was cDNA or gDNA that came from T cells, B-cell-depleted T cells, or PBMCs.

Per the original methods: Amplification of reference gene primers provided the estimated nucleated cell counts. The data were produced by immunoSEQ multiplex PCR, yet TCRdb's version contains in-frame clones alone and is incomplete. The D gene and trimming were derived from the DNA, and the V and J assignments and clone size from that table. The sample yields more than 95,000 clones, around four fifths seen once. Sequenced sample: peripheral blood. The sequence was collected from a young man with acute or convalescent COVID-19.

The DNA of the CDR3 is TGTGCCAGCAGCCAAGTAGGTGGGACAGGGGGATACAATGAGCAGTTCTTC. Its translation is CASSQVGGTGGYNEQFF. The V call is TRBV3-1 (or the pseudogene TRBV3-2), the J call TRBJ2-1; 11 bases are shared with TRBD1. Per germline, CDR1 LGHDT and CDR2 YNNKEL (reference sequence). The CDR3 is 17 amino acids. The ends lost 1 base at V and 4 bases at J; junction bases unmatched: 6.